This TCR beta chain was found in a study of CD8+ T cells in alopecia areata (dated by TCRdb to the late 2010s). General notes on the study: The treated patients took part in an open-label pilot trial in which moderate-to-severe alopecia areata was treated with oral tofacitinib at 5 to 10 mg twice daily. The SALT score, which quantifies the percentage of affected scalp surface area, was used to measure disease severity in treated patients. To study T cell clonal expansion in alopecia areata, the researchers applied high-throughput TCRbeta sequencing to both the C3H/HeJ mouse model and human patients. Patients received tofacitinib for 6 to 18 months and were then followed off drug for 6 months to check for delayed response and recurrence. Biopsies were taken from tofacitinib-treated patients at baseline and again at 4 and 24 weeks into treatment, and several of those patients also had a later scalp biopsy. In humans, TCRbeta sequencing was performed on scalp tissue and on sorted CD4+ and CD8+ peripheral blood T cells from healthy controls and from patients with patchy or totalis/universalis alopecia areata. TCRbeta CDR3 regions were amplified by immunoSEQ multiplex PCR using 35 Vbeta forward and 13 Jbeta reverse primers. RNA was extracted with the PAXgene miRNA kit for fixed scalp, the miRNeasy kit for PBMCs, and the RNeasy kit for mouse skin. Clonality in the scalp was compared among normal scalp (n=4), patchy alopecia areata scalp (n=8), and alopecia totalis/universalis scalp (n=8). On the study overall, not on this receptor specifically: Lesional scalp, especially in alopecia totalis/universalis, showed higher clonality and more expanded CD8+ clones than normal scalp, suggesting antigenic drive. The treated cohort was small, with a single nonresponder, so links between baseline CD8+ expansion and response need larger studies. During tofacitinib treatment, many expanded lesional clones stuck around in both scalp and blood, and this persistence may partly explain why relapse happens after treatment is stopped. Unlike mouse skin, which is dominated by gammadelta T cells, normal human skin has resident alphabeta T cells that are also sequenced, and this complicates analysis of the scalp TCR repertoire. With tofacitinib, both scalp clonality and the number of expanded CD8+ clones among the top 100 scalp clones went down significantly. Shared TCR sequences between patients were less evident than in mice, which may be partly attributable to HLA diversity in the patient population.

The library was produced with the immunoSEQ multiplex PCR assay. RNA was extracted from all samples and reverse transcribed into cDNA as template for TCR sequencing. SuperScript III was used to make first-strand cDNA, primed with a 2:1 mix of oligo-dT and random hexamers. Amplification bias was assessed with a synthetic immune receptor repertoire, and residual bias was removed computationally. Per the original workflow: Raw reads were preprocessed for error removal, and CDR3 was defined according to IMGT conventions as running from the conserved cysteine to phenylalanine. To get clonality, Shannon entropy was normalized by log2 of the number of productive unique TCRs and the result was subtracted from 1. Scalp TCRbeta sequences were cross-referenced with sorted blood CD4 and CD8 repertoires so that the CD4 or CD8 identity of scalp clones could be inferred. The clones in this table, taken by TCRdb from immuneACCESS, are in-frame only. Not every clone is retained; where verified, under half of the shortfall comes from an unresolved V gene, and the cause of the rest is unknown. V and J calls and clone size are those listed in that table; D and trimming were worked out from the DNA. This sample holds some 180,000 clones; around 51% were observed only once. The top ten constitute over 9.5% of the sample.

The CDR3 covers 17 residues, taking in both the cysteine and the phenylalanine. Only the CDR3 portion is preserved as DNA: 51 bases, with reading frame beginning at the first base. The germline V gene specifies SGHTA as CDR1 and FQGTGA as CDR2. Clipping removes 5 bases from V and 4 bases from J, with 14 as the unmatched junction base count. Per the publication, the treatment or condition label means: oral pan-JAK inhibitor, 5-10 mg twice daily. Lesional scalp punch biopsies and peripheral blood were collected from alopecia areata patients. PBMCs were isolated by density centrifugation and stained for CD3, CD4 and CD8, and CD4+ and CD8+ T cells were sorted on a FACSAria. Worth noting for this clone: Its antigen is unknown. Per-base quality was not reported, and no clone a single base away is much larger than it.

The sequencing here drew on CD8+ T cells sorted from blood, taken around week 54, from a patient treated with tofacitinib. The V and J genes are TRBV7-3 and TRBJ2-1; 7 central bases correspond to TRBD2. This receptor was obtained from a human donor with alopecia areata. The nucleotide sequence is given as TGTGCCAGCAGCCCCACCATCCGGACTAGTAGGTACAATGAGCAGTTCTTC. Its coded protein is CASSPTIRTSRYNEQFF.